This TCR beta chain emerged from a study of T cell changes during pregnancy in multiple sclerosis. V lost 5 bases and J lost 6, with 14 bases in between. CDR1 is MNHEY and CDR2 is SMNVEV in the germline V gene (reference sequence). This CDR3 contains 15 residues. The table came from immunoSEQ multiplex PCR; TCRdb's copy has only in-frame clones and leaves some out. The top ten clones hold about 0.52% of a sample with tens of thousands of clones, about 93% of them seen once. The sequence was obtained from a female donor with multiple sclerosis, enrolled in a pregnancy study. V usage is TRBV27 and J usage is TRBJ1-6; D is unresolved. Sequences were derived from CD4+ T cells from peripheral blood mononuclear cells, sampled in the second trimester of pregnancy. The chain's CDR3 is CASSTFTAVNSPLHF. CDR3 nucleotide sequence: TGTGCCAGCAGTACCTTCACAGCTGTTAATTCACCCCTCCACTTT.